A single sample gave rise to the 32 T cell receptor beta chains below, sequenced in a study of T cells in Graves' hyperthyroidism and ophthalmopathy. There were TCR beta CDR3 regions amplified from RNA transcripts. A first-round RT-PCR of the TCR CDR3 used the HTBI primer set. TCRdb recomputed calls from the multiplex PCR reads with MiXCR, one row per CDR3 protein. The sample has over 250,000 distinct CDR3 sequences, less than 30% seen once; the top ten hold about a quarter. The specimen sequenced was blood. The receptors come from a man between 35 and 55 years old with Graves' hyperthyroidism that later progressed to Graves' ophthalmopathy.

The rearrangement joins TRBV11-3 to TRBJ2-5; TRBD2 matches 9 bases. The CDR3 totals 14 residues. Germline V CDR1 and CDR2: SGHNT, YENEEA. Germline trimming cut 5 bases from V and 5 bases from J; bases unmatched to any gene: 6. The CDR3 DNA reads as TGTGCCAGCAGCCGAGCGGGAGGTGGGGAGACCCAGTACTTC. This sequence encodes CASSRAGGGETQYF.

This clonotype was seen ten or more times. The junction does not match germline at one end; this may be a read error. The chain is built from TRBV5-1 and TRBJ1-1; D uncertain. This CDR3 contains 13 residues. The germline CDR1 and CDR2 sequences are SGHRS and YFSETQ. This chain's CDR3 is CASSLGLNTEAFF. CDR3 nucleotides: TGTGCCAGCAGTTTAGGGCTGAACACTGAAGCTTTCTTT.

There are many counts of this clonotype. The CDR3 DNA reads TGTGCCAGCAGCCAAGATGGGAGCACTGAAGCTTTCTTT. This encodes CASSQDGSTEAFF. The chain joins TRBV3-1 to TRBJ1-1; D uncertain. CDR3 length: 13 amino acids. V was shortened by 0 bases and J by 4 bases, with 6 bases between the two germline ends. Germline V CDR1 and CDR2: LGHDT, YNNKEL (reference sequence).

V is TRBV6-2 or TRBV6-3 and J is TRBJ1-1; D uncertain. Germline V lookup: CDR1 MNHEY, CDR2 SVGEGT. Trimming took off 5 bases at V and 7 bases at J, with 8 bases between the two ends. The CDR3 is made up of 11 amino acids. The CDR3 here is CASSIYIEAFF. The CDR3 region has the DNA TGTGCCAGCAGTATATACATTGAAGCTTTCTTT.

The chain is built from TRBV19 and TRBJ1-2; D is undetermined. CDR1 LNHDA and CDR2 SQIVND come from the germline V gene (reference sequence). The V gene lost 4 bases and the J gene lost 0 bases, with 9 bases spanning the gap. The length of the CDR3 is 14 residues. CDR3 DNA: TGTGCCAGTAGTAGAAGTACGACTAACTATGGCTACACCTTC. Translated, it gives CASSRSTTNYGYTF. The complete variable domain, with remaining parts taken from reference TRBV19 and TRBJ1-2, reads DGGITQSPKYLFRKEGQNVTLSCEQNLNHDAMYWYRQDPGQGLRLIYYSQIVNDFQKGDIAEGYSVSREKKESFPLTVTSAQKNPTAFYLCASSRSTTNYGYTFGSGTRLTVV.

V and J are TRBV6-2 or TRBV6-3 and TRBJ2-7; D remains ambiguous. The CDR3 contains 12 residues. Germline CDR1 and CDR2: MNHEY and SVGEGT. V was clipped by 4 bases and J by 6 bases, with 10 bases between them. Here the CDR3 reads CASSSPRIEQYF. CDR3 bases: TGTGCCAGCAGTTCCCCCAGGATCGAGCAGTACTTC.

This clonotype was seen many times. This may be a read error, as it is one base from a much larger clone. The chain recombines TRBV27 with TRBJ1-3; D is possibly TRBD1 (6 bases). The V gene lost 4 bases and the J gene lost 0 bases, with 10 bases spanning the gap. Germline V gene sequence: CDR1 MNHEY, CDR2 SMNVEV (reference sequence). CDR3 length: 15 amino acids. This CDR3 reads CASSSGQSSGNTIYF. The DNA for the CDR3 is TGTGCCAGCAGTTCCGGACAGTCCTCTGGAAACACCATATATTTT.

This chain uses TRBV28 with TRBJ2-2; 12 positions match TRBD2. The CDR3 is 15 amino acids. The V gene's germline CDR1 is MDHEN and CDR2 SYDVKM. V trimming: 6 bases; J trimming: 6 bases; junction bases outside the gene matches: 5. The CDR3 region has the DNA TGTGCCAGCAGCCTCGGACTAGCGGGATCCGGGGAGCTGTTTTTT. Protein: CASSLGLAGSGELFF.

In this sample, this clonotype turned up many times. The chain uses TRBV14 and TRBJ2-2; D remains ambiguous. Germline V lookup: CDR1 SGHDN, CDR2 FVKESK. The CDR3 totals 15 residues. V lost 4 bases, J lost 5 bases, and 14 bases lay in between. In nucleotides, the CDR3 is TGTGCCAGCAGCCGATTCAAATCTGTGACCGGGGAGCTGTTTTTT. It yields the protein CASSRFKSVTGELFF. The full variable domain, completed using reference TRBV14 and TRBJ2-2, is EAGVTQFPSHSVIEKGQTVTLRCDPISGHDNLYWYRRVMGKEIKFLLHFVKESKQDESGMPNNRFLAERTGGTYSTLKVQPAELEDSGVYFCASSRFKSVTGELFFGEGSRLTVL.

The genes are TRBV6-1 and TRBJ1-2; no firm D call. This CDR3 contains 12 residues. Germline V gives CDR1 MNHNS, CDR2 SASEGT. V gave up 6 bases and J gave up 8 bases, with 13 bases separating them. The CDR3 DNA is TGTGCCAGCAGCCCCGGCGTGGGGGGCTACACCTTC. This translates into CASSPGVGGYTF.

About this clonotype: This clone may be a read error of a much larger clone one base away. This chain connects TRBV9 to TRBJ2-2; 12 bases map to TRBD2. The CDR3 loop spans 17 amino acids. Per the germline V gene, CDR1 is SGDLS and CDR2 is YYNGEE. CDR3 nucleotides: TGTGCCAGCAGCCCCCGACTAGCGGGAGCGAACACCGGGGAGCCGTTTTTT. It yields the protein CASSPRLAGANTGEPFF. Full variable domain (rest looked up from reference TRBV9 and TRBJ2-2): DSGVTQTPKHLITATGQRVTLRCSPRSGDLSVYWYQQSLDQGLQFLIQYYNGEERAKGNILERFSAQQFPDLHSELNLSSLELGDSALYFCASSPRLAGANTGEPFFGEGSRLTVL.

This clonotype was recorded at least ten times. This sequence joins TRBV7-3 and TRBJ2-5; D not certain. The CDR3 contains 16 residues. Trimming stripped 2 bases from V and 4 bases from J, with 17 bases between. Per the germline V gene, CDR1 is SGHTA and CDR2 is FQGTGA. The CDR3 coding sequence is TGTGCCAGCAGCTTATCGGGCGGCAGGATCGGAGAGACCCAGTACTTC. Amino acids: CASSLSGGRIGETQYF.

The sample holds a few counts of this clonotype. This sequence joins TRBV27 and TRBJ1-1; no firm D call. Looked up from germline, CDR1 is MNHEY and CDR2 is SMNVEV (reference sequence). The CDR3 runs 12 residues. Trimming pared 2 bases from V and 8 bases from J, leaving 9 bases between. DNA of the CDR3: TGTGCCAGCAGTTTAGTAGGCAGGGAAGCTTTCTTT. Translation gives CASSLVGREAFF.

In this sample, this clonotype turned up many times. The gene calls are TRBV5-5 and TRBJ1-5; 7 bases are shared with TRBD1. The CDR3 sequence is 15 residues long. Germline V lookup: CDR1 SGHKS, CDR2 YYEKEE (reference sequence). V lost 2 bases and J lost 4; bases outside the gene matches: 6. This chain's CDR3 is CASSFDRAPNQPQHF. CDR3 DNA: TGTGCCAGCAGCTTCGACAGGGCCCCAAATCAGCCCCAGCATTTT. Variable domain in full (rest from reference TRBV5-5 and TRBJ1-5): DAGVTQSPTHLIKTRGQQVTLRCSPISGHKSVSWYQQVLGQGPQFIFQYYEKEERGRGNFPDRFSARQFPNYSSELNVNALLLGDSALYLCASSFDRAPNQPQHFGDGTRLSIL.

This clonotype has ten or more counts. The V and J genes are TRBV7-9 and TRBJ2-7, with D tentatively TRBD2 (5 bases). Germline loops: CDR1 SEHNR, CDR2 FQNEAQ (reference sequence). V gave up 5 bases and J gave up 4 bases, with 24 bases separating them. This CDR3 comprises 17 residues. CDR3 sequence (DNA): TGTGCCAGCAGCCCGTCCCCCCTCCTAGGAGGTCGTTACGAGCAGTACTTC. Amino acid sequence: CASSPSPLLGGRYEQYF.

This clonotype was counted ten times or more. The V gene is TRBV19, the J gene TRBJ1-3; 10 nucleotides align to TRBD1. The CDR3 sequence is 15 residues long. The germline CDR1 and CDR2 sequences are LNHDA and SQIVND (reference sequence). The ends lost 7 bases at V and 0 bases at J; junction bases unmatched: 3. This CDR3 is CASMDRGYSGNTIYF. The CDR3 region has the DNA TGTGCCAGTATGGACAGGGGGTACTCTGGAAACACCATATATTTT.

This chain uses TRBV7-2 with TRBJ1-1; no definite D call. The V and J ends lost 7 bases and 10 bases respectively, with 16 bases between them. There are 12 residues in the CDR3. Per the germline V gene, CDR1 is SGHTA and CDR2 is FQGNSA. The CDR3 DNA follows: TGTGCCAGCACCCCGGACTCGGCCGGAGCTTTCTTT. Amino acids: CASTPDSAGAFF.

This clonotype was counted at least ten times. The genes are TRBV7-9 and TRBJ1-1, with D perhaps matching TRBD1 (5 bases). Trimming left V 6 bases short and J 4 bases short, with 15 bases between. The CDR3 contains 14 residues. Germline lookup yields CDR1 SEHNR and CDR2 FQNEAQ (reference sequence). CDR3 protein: CASRDGGGSTEAFF. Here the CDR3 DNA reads TGTGCCAGCAGGGATGGGGGTGGCAGCACTGAAGCTTTCTTT.

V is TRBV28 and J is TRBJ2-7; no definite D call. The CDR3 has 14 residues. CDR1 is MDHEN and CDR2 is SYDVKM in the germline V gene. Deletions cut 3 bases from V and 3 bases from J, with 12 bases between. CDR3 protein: CASSFGRINYEQYF. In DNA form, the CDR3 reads TGTGCCAGCAGTTTTGGCAGGATAAACTACGAGCAGTACTTC. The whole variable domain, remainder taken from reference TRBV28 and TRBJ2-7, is DVKVTQSSRYLVKRTGEKVFLECVQDMDHENMFWYRQDPGLGLRLIYFSYDVKMKEKGDIPEGYSVSREKKERFSLILESASTNQTSMYLCASSFGRINYEQYFGPGTRLTVT.

This CDR3 reads CASSWRRDFGTEAFF. The CDR3 region has the DNA TGTGCCAGCAGTTGGAGGAGGGACTTTGGCACTGAAGCTTTCTTT. The V gene is TRBV27, the J gene TRBJ1-1, with TRBD1 as a possible D gene (5 bases). The CDR3 spans 15 residues. Trimming took off 4 bases at V and 4 bases at J, with 16 bases between the two ends. The germline V gene encodes CDR1 MNHEY and CDR2 SMNVEV (reference sequence).

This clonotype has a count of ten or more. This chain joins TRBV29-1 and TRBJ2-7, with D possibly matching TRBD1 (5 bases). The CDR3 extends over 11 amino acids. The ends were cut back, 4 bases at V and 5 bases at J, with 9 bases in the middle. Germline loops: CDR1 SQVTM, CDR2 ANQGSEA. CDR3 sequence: CSVGRGDEQYF. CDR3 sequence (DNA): TGCAGCGTTGGTAGGGGCGACGAGCAGTACTTC.

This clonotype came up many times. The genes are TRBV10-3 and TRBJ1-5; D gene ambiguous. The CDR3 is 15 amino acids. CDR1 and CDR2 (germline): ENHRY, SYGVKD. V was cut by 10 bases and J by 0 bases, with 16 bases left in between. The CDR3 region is CATGGPLNSNQPQHF. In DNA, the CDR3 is TGTGCCACCGGCGGGCCACTCAATAGCAATCAGCCCCAGCATTTT.

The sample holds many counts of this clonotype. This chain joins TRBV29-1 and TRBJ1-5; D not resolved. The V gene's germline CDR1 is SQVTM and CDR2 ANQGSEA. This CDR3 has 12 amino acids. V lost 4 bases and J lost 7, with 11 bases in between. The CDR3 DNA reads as TGCAGCGTTGTTGACAACGAGCAGCCCCAGCATTTT. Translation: CSVVDNEQPQHF.

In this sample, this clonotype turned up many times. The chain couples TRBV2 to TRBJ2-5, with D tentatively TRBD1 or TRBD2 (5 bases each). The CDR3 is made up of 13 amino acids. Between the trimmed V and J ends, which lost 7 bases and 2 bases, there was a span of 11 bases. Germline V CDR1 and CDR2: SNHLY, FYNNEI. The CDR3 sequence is CASKGTRQETQYF. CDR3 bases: TGTGCCAGCAAGGGGACGCGTCAAGAGACCCAGTACTTC.

The CDR3 region is CASSLARSRTSGGGSYEQYF. CDR3 bases: TGTGCCAGCAGTTTAGCGCGGTCTAGGACTAGCGGGGGGGGTTCCTACGAGCAGTACTTC. This chain joins TRBV12-3 or TRBV12-4 and TRBJ2-7; the match to TRBD2 covers 15 bases. This CDR3 contains 20 residues. With V trimmed by 0 bases and J by 1 base, 10 bases remained unmatched.

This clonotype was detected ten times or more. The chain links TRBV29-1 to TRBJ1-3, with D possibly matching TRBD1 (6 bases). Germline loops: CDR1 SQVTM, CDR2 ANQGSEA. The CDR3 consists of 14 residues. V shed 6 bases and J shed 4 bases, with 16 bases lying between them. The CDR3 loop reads CSVSSTGSGNTIYF. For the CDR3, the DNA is TGCAGCGTGAGTTCAACAGGGTCAGGAAACACCATATATTTT.

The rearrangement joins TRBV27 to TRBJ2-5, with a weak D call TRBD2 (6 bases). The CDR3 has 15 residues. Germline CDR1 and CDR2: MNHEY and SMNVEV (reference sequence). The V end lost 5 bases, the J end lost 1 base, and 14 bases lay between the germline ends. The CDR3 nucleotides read TGTGCCAGCAGTCTCCTCGGGGGTGGCCAAGAGACCCAGTACTTC. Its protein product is CASSLLGGGQETQYF.

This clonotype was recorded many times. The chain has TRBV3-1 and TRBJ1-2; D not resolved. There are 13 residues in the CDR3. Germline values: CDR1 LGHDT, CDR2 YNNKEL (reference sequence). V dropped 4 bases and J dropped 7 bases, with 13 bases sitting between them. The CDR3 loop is CASSPSRLGGYTF. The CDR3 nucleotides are TGTGCCAGCAGCCCAAGCAGACTTGGTGGCTACACCTTC.

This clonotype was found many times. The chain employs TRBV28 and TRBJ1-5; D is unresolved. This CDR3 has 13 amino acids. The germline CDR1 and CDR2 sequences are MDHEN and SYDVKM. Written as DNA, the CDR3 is TGTGCTGCGGCCTGGGATAATAATCAGCCCCAGCATTTT. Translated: CAAAWDNNQPQHF. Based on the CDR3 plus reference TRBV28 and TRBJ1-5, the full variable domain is DVKVTQSSRYLVKRTGEKVFLECVQDMDHENMFWYRQDPGLGLRLIYFSYDVKMKEKGDIPEGYSVSREKKERFSLILESASTNQTSMYLCAAAWDNNQPQHFGDGTRLSIL.

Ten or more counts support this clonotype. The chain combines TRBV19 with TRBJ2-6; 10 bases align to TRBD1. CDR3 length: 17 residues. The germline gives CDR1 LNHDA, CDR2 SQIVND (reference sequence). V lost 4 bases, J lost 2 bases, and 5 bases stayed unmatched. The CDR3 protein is CASSTGQGGAGANVLTF. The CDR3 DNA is TGTGCCAGTAGTACCGGACAGGGGGGAGCTGGGGCCAACGTCCTGACTTTC.

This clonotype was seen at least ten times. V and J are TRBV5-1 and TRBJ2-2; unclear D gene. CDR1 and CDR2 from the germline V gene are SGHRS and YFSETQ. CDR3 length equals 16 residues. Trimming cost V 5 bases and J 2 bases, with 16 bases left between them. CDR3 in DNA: TGCGCCAGCAGGCCTTTGGGGAAAGAAAACACCGGGGAGCTGTTTTTT. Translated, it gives CASRPLGKENTGELFF.

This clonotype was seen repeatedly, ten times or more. DNA for the CDR3: TGTGCCACCTTCAAGGACGGCGGATCCCCCGGGGAGCTGTTTTTT. It is translated as CATFKDGGSPGELFF. This sequence joins TRBV10-3 and TRBJ2-2, with D unresolved. The V and J ends lost 10 bases and 6 bases respectively, with 21 bases between them. Germline CDR1 ENHRY, CDR2 SYGVKD. CDR3 length: 15 amino acids.